This TCR beta chain was identified during a study of OX40 agonist ivuxolimab in advanced cancers. Findings of the study overall: The antigens recognized by the expanded peripheral T cells, that is their antigen specificity, were not determined. The 0.1-3.0 mg/kg partial responders had among the lowest clonal expansion. Mean expanded clone counts were higher in CD8+ than CD4+ T cells.

The table came from immunoSEQ multiplex PCR; TCRdb's copy has only in-frame clones and leaves some out. The table shows fewer than 95,000 clones, with about 90% occurring only once. This clone was seen once. What it binds is unknown. Losses at the gene ends were 3 bases for V and 6 bases for J; bases not matched to a gene: 8. CDR3 length: 16 residues. Looked up from germline, CDR1 is SGHTA and CDR2 is FQGNSA. The sample was CD4+ or CD8+ T cells sorted from blood, taken in a trial of the OX40 agonist ivuxolimab. This chain joins TRBV7-2 and TRBJ1-4; TRBD1 aligns across 9 bases. The clonotype comes from an adult with an advanced solid tumor such as melanoma, head and neck, liver or kidney cancer. CDR3 bases: TGTGCCAGCAGCTTTGCATCGGGACAGGGTGATGAAAAACTGTTTTTT. Encoded protein: CASSFASGQGDEKLFF.